This entry describes one TCR beta chain. The sample is drawn from a study of blood T cell repertoires in COVID-19. On the study more broadly: Samples of COVID-19 (acute and convalescent) were obtained from the United States, Italy and Spain. Sources were T cells, B-cell-depleted T cells, or PBMCs; the material itself was cDNA or gDNA.

In the authors' workflow: The authors estimated nucleated cell counts from reference gene primer amplification. Here immunoSEQ multiplex PCR was the method, and the copy in TCRdb shows in-frame clones only, minus some. D and trimming come from the DNA, and the V and J calls and clone size come from that table. Here the sample spans some 100,000 clones, 86% being singletons. This sequence was found in a man aged 50-60 years with acute or convalescent COVID-19. The specimen was peripheral blood.

The CDR3 reads CAYRDRGGSYEQYF. DNA for the CDR3: TGTGCCTATAGAGACAGGGGAGGCTCCTACGAGCAGTACTTC. This chain connects TRBV30 to TRBJ2-7, with 8 positions matching TRBD1. The V gene's germline CDR1 is GTSNPN and CDR2 SVGIG (reference sequence). V was pared by 7 bases and J by 0 bases, with 8 bases of the junction left unmatched. The CDR3 runs to 14 residues.